This T cell receptor beta chain was sequenced for a study of blood T cell repertoires in COVID-19. Background on the study: The United States, Italy and Spain were the sources of the acute and convalescent COVID-19 samples. Nucleic acid was either cDNA or gDNA, and it came from T cells, B-cell-depleted T cells, or PBMCs.

Germline-derived CDR1 and CDR2 are SEHNR and FQNEAQ (reference sequence). Deletions cut 5 bases from V and 4 bases from J, with 9 bases between. The CDR3 extends over 13 amino acids. As originally analysed: Estimated nucleated cell counts came from reference gene primer amplification. TCRdb keeps only in-frame clones here, not all; method: immunoSEQ multiplex PCR. That table furnishes V, J and clone size, whereas the DNA furnished D and trimming. Among tens of thousands of clones listed, 80% to 85% were seen once. Of note for this clone: Other nucleotide sequences from this sample produce the same CDR3.

Source material: peripheral blood. The J gene is TRBJ1-3, the V gene TRBV7-9; D is possibly TRBD1 (5 bases). The clonotype was recovered from a human donor in a cohort sampled during active COVID-19. CDR3 sequence (DNA): TGTGCCAGCAGCCTCCGACAGGGAAACACCATATATTTT. This encodes CASSLRQGNTIYF.